A selection of T cell receptor beta chains follows, all from one sample in a study of cytomegalovirus exposure and HLA in healthy donors. Only in-frame clones appear in the TCRdb table, and some are missing; sequencing was by immunoSEQ multiplex PCR. The sample includes under 150,000 clones, around 77% of them seen just once. The sequencing input was PBMCs. These receptors originate from a woman aged 25 to 39 in good health and CMV-seropositive. Each CDR3 is given with its conserved first and last residue. D genes are given only for firm matches. Clone size is stated in some rows and not others, as once, few, many or a class when expanded.

V gene	J gene	clone size	D gene	CDR3 protein	CDR3 DNA
TRBV9	TRBJ2-7	NA	TRBD1	CASSRAGGHEQYF	TGTGCCAGCAGCCGGGCAGGGGGCCACGAGCAGTACTTC
TRBV18	TRBJ2-5	NA	TRBD1	CASSVDRGAWKTQYF	TGTGCCAGCTCCGTCGACAGGGGTGCCTGGAAGACCCAGTACTTC
TRBV6-4	TRBJ2-7	NA	NA	CASSDVAHYEQYF	TGTGCCAGCAGTGACGTGGCACACTACGAGCAGTACTTC
TRBV4-1	TRBJ2-3	NA	NA	CASSQGRGSRGRTDTQYF	TGCGCCAGCAGCCAAGGAAGGGGTTCGCGGGGGCGCACAGATACGCAGTATTTT
TRBV7-9	TRBJ1-2	few	NA	CASSLGAGYGYTF	TGTGCCAGCAGCCTAGGGGCCGGATATGGCTACACCTTC
TRBV5-1	TRBJ2-2	few	NA	CASSLGQDTGELFF	TGCGCCAGCAGCTTGGGACAGGACACCGGGGAGCTGTTTTTT
TRBV4-1	TRBJ1-1	NA	NA	CASSSGVTGLMNTEAFF	TGCGCCAGCAGCTCAGGGGTGACAGGACTTATGAACACTGAAGCTTTCTTT
TRBV7-6	TRBJ2-7	NA	TRBD2	CANHHYSGRKAYEQYF	TGTGCCAACCACCACTATAGCGGGAGAAAGGCCTACGAGCAGTACTTC
TRBV9	TRBJ2-5	NA	NA	CASSAGGDETQYF	TGTGCCAGCAGCGCCGGCGGGGATGAGACCCAGTACTTC
TRBV18	TRBJ1-1	NA	NA	CASSPQGGNTEAFF	TGTGCCAGCTCACCCCAGGGAGGGAACACTGAAGCTTTCTTT
TRBV30	TRBJ1-1	few	TRBD1	CAWSVLGTVTEAFF	TGTGCCTGGAGTGTACTCGGGACAGTGACAGAAGCTTTCTTT
TRBV10-3	TRBJ2-7	NA	TRBD2	CAIRPGLAGVHEQYF	TGTGCCATCAGGCCGGGACTAGCGGGGGTCCACGAGCAGTACTTC
TRBV7-3	TRBJ2-1	NA	NA	CASSTQESSYNEQFF	TGTGCCAGCAGCACTCAGGAAAGCTCCTACAATGAGCAGTTCTTC
TRBV5-6	TRBJ2-7	NA	TRBD1	CASSSLGQVASYEQYF	TGTGCCAGCAGCTCCCTAGGACAGGTCGCATCCTACGAGCAGTACTTC
TRBV18	TRBJ1-1	NA	NA	CASSPALQDTEAFF	TGTGCCAGCTCACCTGCTCTGCAGGACACTGAAGCTTTCTTT
TRBV29-1	TRBJ1-2	NA	NA	CSVAGDGYTF	TGCAGCGTGGCAGGTGACGGCTACACCTTC
TRBV19	TRBJ2-7	NA	TRBD1	CASSSGTGPSYEQYF	TGTGCCAGTAGCTCCGGGACAGGCCCTTCCTACGAGCAGTACTTC
TRBV2	TRBJ2-1	NA	TRBD2	CASRGTSGNRNEQFF	TGTGCCAGCAGAGGGACTAGCGGAAATAGGAATGAGCAGTTCTTC
TRBV19	TRBJ1-5	NA	NA	CASSIEGDYSNQPQHF	TGTGCCAGTAGTATAGAAGGGGATTATAGCAATCAGCCCCAGCATTTT
TRBV11-3	TRBJ2-7	NA	TRBD2	CASSLQASGSYEQYF	TGTGCCAGCAGCTTACAGGCTAGCGGGAGCTACGAGCAGTACTTC
TRBV18	TRBJ1-3	once	NA	CASSPSAAGNTIYF	TGTGCCAGCTCACCGTCAGCGGCTGGAAACACCATATATTTT
TRBV4-1	TRBJ1-1	NA	NA	CASSQGARNTEAFF	TGCGCCAGCAGCCAAGGCGCCCGCAACACTGAAGCTTTCTTT
TRBV2	TRBJ2-3	NA	NA	CASRLDFTDTQYF	TGTGCCAGCAGGCTAGACTTCACAGATACGCAGTATTTT
TRBV6-5	TRBJ2-5	NA	TRBD1	CASSRPGQGEETQYF	TGTGCCAGCAGTAGGCCGGGACAGGGTGAGGAGACCCAGTACTTC
TRBV6-1	TRBJ2-1	few	TRBD1	CASSEASGQGAIKEFF	TGTGCCAGCAGTGAAGCCTCCGGACAGGGGGCAATTAAAGAGTTCTTC
TRBV7-6	TRBJ1-4	NA	NA	CASTAAVGEKLFF	TGTGCCAGCACCGCAGCGGTGGGTGAAAAACTGTTTTTT
TRBV6-1	TRBJ2-3	NA	NA	CASSEGSPGGTDTQYF	TGTGCCAGCAGTGAAGGAAGTCCCGGGGGCACAGATACGCAGTATTTT
TRBV9	TRBJ2-1	NA	TRBD2	CASSVGGGSYNEQFF	TGTGCCAGCAGCGTAGGGGGGGGCTCCTACAATGAGCAGTTCTTC
TRBV4-1	TRBJ2-7	NA	TRBD1	CASSLSRSGQIYEQYF	TGCGCCAGCAGCCTTAGCCGTTCGGGACAGATCTACGAGCAGTACTTC
TRBV2	TRBJ2-1	once	TRBD1	CARHPPGTANEQFF	TGTGCCAGACACCCCCCCGGGACAGCCAATGAGCAGTTCTTC
TRBV25-1	TRBJ1-4	NA	NA	CASSDTRVRDEKLFF	TGTGCCAGCAGTGACACCAGGGTACGTGATGAAAAACTGTTTTTT
TRBV18	TRBJ1-2	NA	TRBD1	CASSPGQGLYGYTF	TGTGCCAGCTCACCCGGACAGGGCCTCTATGGCTACACCTTC
TRBV5-6	TRBJ1-4	NA	NA	CASSKGHTVNEKLFF	TGTGCCAGCAGCAAAGGACATACCGTAAATGAAAAACTGTTTTTT
TRBV5-4	TRBJ2-5	NA	NA	CASSLEVRGETQYF	TGTGCCAGCAGCTTGGAAGTAAGGGGAGAGACCCAGTACTTC
TRBV30	TRBJ1-1	NA	NA	CAWSEGVWTEAFF	TGTGCCTGGAGTGAGGGGGTTTGGACTGAAGCTTTCTTT
TRBV30	TRBJ1-1	few	TRBD1	CAWSPGTGRTEAFF	TGTGCCTGGAGCCCCGGGACAGGGAGAACTGAAGCTTTCTTT
TRBV6-5	TRBJ2-3	NA	NA	CASSDGVAVLDTQYF	TGTGCCAGCAGCGACGGGGTGGCCGTCCTAGATACGCAGTATTTT
TRBV6-5	TRBJ2-7	NA	NA	CASSYQSGTAYEQYF	TGTGCCAGCAGTTACCAATCCGGGACTGCTTACGAGCAGTACTTC
TRBV19	TRBJ1-2	NA	TRBD1	CASSIADREGYGYTF	TGTGCCAGTAGTATCGCGGACAGGGAGGGCTATGGCTACACCTTC
TRBV30	TRBJ1-3	once	NA	CAWSVAQGLFSGNTIYF	TGTGCCTGGAGTGTGGCCCAGGGATTATTCTCTGGAAACACCATATATTTT
TRBV27	TRBJ2-5	NA	NA	CASSTQETQYF	TGTGCCAGCAGTACACAAGAGACCCAGTACTTC
TRBV9	TRBJ2-5	NA	NA	CASSPGSQETQYF	TGTGCCAGCAGCCCTGGCAGTCAAGAGACCCAGTACTTC
TRBV5-1	TRBJ1-4	NA	NA	CASSLAREGANEKLFF	TGCGCCAGCAGCTTGGCCCGGGAGGGGGCTAATGAAAAACTGTTTTTT
TRBV6-1	TRBJ2-5	NA	NA	CASSEFSGGLLETQYF	TGTGCCAGCAGTGAGTTTTCAGGGGGGCTTTTGGAGACCCAGTACTTC
TRBV5-1	TRBJ2-7	few	NA	CASSQRGSPTYEQYF	TGCGCCAGCAGCCAGAGGGGGAGCCCCACCTACGAGCAGTACTTC
TRBV7-3	TRBJ1-2	once	TRBD1	CASSLGSTGTGPSGYTF	TGTGCCAGCAGCTTGGGTTCAACAGGGACAGGGCCCTCCGGCTACACCTTC
TRBV29-1	TRBJ1-1	NA	NA	CSVLAGNTEAFF	TGCAGCGTTCTGGCAGGGAACACTGAAGCTTTCTTT
TRBV4-1	TRBJ2-7	NA	TRBD2	CASSLLWPGLAYEQYF	TGCGCCAGCAGCCTCTTATGGCCGGGACTAGCCTACGAGCAGTACTTC
TRBV4-1	TRBJ2-7	NA	NA	CASSQVVVPGAYEQYF	TGCGCCAGCAGCCAAGTTGTGGTCCCTGGGGCTTACGAGCAGTACTTC
TRBV19	TRBJ1-5	NA	NA	CASRGVGNQPQHF	TGTGCCAGTAGAGGGGTAGGCAATCAGCCCCAGCATTTT
TRBV10-2	TRBJ2-4	NA	NA	CASSEQGFSKNIQYF	TGCGCCAGCAGTGAGCAGGGCTTCTCCAAAAACATTCAGTACTTC
TRBV27	TRBJ1-6	NA	NA	CASTATGELALHF	TGTGCCAGCACCGCCACGGGGGAGCTTGCGCTCCACTTT
TRBV27	TRBJ1-4	NA	NA	CASSLRRTTGGWANEKLFF	TGTGCCAGCAGTTTACGTCGGACTACAGGCGGTTGGGCTAATGAAAAACTGTTTTTT
TRBV6-5	TRBJ2-7	NA	NA	CASSYSHRSQYEQYF	TGTGCCAGCAGTTACTCGCACAGGAGCCAATACGAGCAGTACTTC
TRBV7-9	TRBJ2-7	NA	NA	CASSPPTPRAEQYF	TGTGCCAGCAGCCCCCCCACTCCGAGGGCCGAGCAGTACTTC
TRBV5-1	TRBJ1-5	NA	NA	CASSLNGVNQPQHF	TGCGCCAGCAGCTTGAACGGGGTAAATCAGCCCCAGCATTTT
TRBV4-1	TRBJ2-5	NA	NA	CASSLRDNYFDWETQYF	TGCGCCAGCAGCCTCCGGGACAACTACTTTGACTGGGAGACCCAGTACTTC
TRBV28	TRBJ1-2	NA	NA	CASSLDAGNYGYTF	TGTGCCAGCAGTTTGGATGCCGGGAACTATGGCTACACCTTC
TRBV4-1	TRBJ1-4	NA	NA	CASSHHRGIEKLFF	TGCGCCAGCAGCCACCATAGGGGGATTGAAAAACTGTTTTTT